The 3 T cell receptor beta chains listed next were all sequenced from one sample in a study of metastatic and nonmetastatic thyroid tumors (dated by TCRdb to the early 2020s). Before undergoing thyroid surgery, none of the patients had been given any kind of treatment. The method behind the library was PCR. The sequencing machine was an Illumina HiSeq 4000. Using fastp trimming at Q25 and MiXCR clonotype assembly, TCRdb reanalyzed the public sequencing data and kept in-frame beta chains. This sample lists more than 20,000 clones; over 10% were detected once. The ten largest clones capture roughly 5% of the sample. Sequencing used blood. The receptor set was obtained from a female donor with papillary thyroid cancer or a benign thyroid nodule (not recorded which). Some clones in this sample may be carry-over from other donors' samples.

This clone was seen a handful of times. J is TRBJ2-1 and V is TRBV2; D possibly matches TRBD1 or TRBD2 (6 bases each). CDR1 is SNHLY, CDR2 FYNNEI, per germline. V was cut by 9 bases and J by 0 bases, with 12 bases left in between. This CDR3 is 14 amino acids long. CDR3 nucleotide sequence: TGTGCCAGTAACGGGGGCCTCTCCTACAATGAGCAGTTCTTC. Translating gives CASNGGLSYNEQFF.

This clone was counted ten times or more. The rearrangement joins TRBV19 to TRBJ2-7, with D tentatively TRBD2 (6 bases). Germline assignment: CDR1 LNHDA and CDR2 SQIVND (reference sequence). The CDR3 runs 19 residues. V was clipped by 6 bases and J by 2 bases, with 29 bases between them. The CDR3 region has the DNA TGTGCCAGTAGGCACCCGGCGGACGGACCCGGAGGGGAGGCCTACGAGCAGTACTTC. Its protein product is CASRHPADGPGGEAYEQYF.

The rearrangement links TRBV11-2 to TRBJ2-7; 9 bases agree with TRBD1. The CDR3 loop spans 13 amino acids. Germline CDR1 reads SGHAT; CDR2 reads FQNNGV. The junction had 6 bases not matched to a gene; V was cut back by 6 bases and J by 6 bases. The CDR3 is CASSPQTGGEQYF. CDR3 sequence (DNA): TGTGCCAGCAGTCCCCAGACAGGGGGCGAGCAGTACTTC.